Shown below are 2 T cell receptor beta chains from a single sample sequenced in a study of shared clonotypes between healthy human individuals. Assay used: immunoSEQ multiplex PCR; TCRdb lists only in-frame clones, some missing. The sample includes 2 million to 2.5 million clones, about 94% seen only once; the top ten take over 0.1%. Material: naive CD4+ T cells sorted from blood. The subset was: CD45RA+ positively selected. All receptors come from a man aged 18 to 35 in good health.

This clone appeared a few times. V and J are TRBV29-1 and TRBJ1-2, with D unresolved. This CDR3 comprises 11 residues. Germline V gene lookup returns CDR1 SQVTM and CDR2 ANQGSEA. Trimming cost V 3 bases and J 10 bases, with 12 bases left between them. This CDR3 reads CSVDRQDVYTF. The CDR3 DNA follows: TGCAGCGTTGACCGTCAGGATGTCTACACCTTC.

On this clone: The sample holds other DNA sequences that translate to the same CDR3. This rearrangement joins TRBV2 to TRBJ2-3; D ambiguous. The germline CDR1 and CDR2 sequences are SNHLY and FYNNEI. This CDR3 spans 11 amino acids. Deletions cut 4 bases from V and 2 bases from J, with 1 base between. This CDR3 is CASSATDTQYF. The CDR3, as DNA: TGTGCCAGCAGTGCCACAGATACGCAGTATTTT.